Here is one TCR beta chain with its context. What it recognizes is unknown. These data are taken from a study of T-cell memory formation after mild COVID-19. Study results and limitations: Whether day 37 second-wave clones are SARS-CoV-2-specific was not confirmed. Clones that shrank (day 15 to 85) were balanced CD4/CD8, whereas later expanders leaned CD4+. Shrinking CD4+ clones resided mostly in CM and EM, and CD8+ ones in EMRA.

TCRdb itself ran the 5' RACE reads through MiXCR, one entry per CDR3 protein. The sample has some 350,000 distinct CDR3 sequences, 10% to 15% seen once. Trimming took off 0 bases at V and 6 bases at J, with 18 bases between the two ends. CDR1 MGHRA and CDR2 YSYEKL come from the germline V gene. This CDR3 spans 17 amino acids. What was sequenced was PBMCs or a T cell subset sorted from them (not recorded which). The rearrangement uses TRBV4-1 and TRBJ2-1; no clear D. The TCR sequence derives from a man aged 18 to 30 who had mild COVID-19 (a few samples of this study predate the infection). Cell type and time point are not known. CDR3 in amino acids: CASSQDKWQVVSNEQFF. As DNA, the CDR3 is TGCGCCAGCAGCCAAGATAAATGGCAGGTTGTCTCCAATGAGCAGTTCTTC.